Presented here are 2 T cell receptor beta chains from one specimen sequenced in a study of blood T cell repertoires in COVID-19 (TCRdb year 2020). Receptor amplification or capture employed the immunoSEQ multiplex PCR assay. This is the immuneACCESS table as TCRdb keeps it, with only in-frame sequences that have V and J called. A part of the clones is gone; compared with another copy, unresolved V genes explain less than half, and the rest is unexplained. Across this sample there are some 150,000 clones, with about 90% seen only once. The ten largest clonotypes hold about 2.5% of the sample. Material for sequencing was peripheral blood. These receptors were obtained from a human donor in a cohort sampled during active COVID-19.

The chain employs TRBV24-1 and TRBJ2-1, with 8 positions matching TRBD2. The CDR3 totals 14 residues. The germline V gene encodes CDR1 KGHDR and CDR2 SFDVKD. V shed 2 bases and J 9 bases; nucleotides not matched to a gene: 5. The CDR3, as DNA: TGTGCCACCAGTGATTCCGGACTAGCCCGTGAGCAGTTCTTC. This translates into CATSDSGLAREQFF.

The chain is built from TRBV5-1 and TRBJ1-1, with a weak D call TRBD1 (5 bases). Germline CDR1 is SGHRS and CDR2 is YFSETQ. This CDR3 has 12 amino acids. The germline V and J ends were trimmed by 5 bases and 3 bases, with 8 bases remaining between them. CDR3 in DNA: TGCGCCAGCAGTCAGGGTTACACTGAAGCTTTCTTT. This translates into CASSQGYTEAFF.